The entry that follows covers one TCR beta chain sequence. Peripheral blood genomic DNA, not sorted cells or RNA, was the template. Rearranged V-D-J TRB sequences were amplified with a mixed TRB-A/B primer pool. TCRdb used MiXCR to reprocess the multiplex PCR reads, holding one entry per CDR3 protein. The sample contains about 4,500 distinct CDR3 sequences, over 60% of which appear only once. The source of the sample is a study of T cell repertoires in aging, cancer and after chemotherapy. The CDR3 spans 11 residues. V dropped 5 bases and J dropped 6 bases, with 11 bases sitting between them. In germline, CDR1 is DFQATT, CDR2 SNEGSKA (reference sequence).

This TCR was sampled from a human donor with a solid tumor. The sequenced sample consisted of blood. The chain joins TRBV20-1 to TRBJ2-7; no clear D. The CDR3 sequence: CSAPDAGEQYF. In nucleotides, the CDR3 is TGCAGTGCTCCGGATGCCGGCGAGCAGTACTTC.